The present T cell receptor (beta chain) was sequenced within a study of blood T cells in healthy people across ages. Overall study results and limits: Donors of long life had a larger count of naive CD4+ cells and greater diversity than aged donors.

Remarks on this clonotype: The antigen is unknown.

The CDR3 length is 13 residues. The germline V and J ends were trimmed by 1 base and 6 bases, with 10 bases remaining between them. CDR1 is SNHLY, CDR2 FYNNEI, per germline. Sample-barcoded 5' priming and a J-beta primer mix drove a second PCR of about 6 to 12 cycles. From the 5' RACE reads, TCRdb called clonotypes with MiXCR, one entry per CDR3 protein. The sample includes 1 million or so distinct CDR3 sequences, 35% to 50% of them seen just once. Sequencing was carried out using blood. The chain links TRBV2 to TRBJ2-7; D is unclear. This clonotype was sampled from a woman aged 55-69 years in good health. The CDR3 region has the DNA TGTGCCAGCAGTGAAGGGAGAATCCGCGAGCAGTACTTC. As protein: CASSEGRIREQYF.